The T cell receptor beta chain described here comes from a study of Ad26.COV2.S vaccination and SARS-CoV-2 variants. Using immunoSEQ multiplex PCR, the repertoire was profiled, and TCRdb retains in-frame clones only, with some absent. The sample holds fewer than 900,000 clones, around 90% seen once. Treatment indicated: around 19 received Ad26.COV2.S at low or high dose, single or two shots; about 5 received placebo; per-sample allocation not given. The samples date from day 63 after the first vaccine or placebo injection. Germline V lookup: CDR1 MNHNY, CDR2 SVGAGI (reference sequence). J lost 5 bases, V lost 7 bases, and 7 bases had no gene match. This CDR3 has 15 amino acids.

Sequenced here: peripheral blood, sampled in a trial of Ad26.COV2.S vaccine versus placebo. The source of this sequence is a person aged 18-65 years who received the Ad26.COV2.S COVID-19 vaccine or a placebo. The chain couples TRBV6-6 to TRBJ2-5; TRBD2 aligns across 13 bases. CDR3 sequence reads: CASITSGRARETQYF. The CDR3, as DNA: TGTGCCAGCATTACTAGCGGGAGGGCCAGGGAGACCCAGTACTTC.